The T cell receptor (beta chain) under discussion was sequenced for a study of blood T cell repertoires in COVID-19. The germline V gene encodes CDR1 MGHRA and CDR2 YSYEKL. Trimming took off 4 bases at V and 2 bases at J, with 14 bases between the two ends. The CDR3 contains 15 residues. Sequencing was performed with immunoSEQ multiplex PCR; in TCRdb, only in-frame clones are kept and a portion is missing. In the table there are about 240,000 clones, roughly 83% of which are singletons. The sequence derives from a man older than 75 with acute or convalescent COVID-19. The rearrangement links TRBV4-1 to TRBJ1-2, with D possibly matching TRBD1 (5 bases). The sequenced sample was peripheral blood. CDR3 DNA: TGCGCCAGCAGCCCACAGGCCAGTGGGAACTATGGCTACACCTTC. Protein: CASSPQASGNYGYTF.